Below are 10 T cell receptor beta chains sequenced from a single sample in a study of blood T cell repertoires in COVID-19. Clones were sequenced by immunoSEQ multiplex PCR, and TCRdb holds only the in-frame ones, with some missing. This table has about 77,000 clones, 90% appearing once. Sequenced input: peripheral blood. These receptors were taken from a woman aged 80 or over with active or convalescent COVID-19.

The chain couples TRBV7-2 to TRBJ1-6; TRBD1 might be the D (5 bases). Trimming stripped 1 base from V and 9 bases from J, with 7 bases between. Germline CDR1 is SGHTA and CDR2 is FQGNSA. The CDR3 contains 13 residues. This CDR3 reads CASSLDRRSPLHF. The CDR3 coding sequence is TGTGCCAGCAGCTTAGACAGGCGTTCACCCCTCCACTTT.

The chain has TRBV12-3 or TRBV12-4 and TRBJ1-2; perhaps TRBD1 as D (5 bases). Trimming removed 1 base at V and 5 bases at J, with 8 bases between. There are 13 residues in the CDR3. The CDR3 here is CASSLGGAYGYTF. CDR3 nucleotides: TGTGCCAGCAGTTTAGGGGGCGCGTATGGCTACACCTTC.

The chain combines TRBV6-5 with TRBJ1-2; D is perhaps TRBD1 (6 bases). The CDR3 is 13 residues long. Per the germline V gene, CDR1 is MNHEY and CDR2 is SVGAGI. The V end lost 6 bases, the J end lost 8 bases, and 16 bases lay between the germline ends. The CDR3 loop reads CASSPRGAWGYTF. The CDR3 DNA reads TGTGCCAGCAGCCCCCGGGGGGCGTGGGGCTACACCTTC.

This chain uses TRBV9 with TRBJ1-5; the match to TRBD1 covers 10 bases. The germline V gene has CDR1 SGDLS and CDR2 YYNGEE. The trim removed 4 bases at V and 5 bases at J, leaving 6 bases unmatched. The length of the CDR3 is 15 residues. CDR3 bases: TGTGCCAGCAGCCCCCGGACAGGGGGTGATCAGCCCCAGCATTTT. The encoded protein is CASSPRTGGDQPQHF.

The chain links TRBV28 to TRBJ2-7; D uncertain. The length of the CDR3 is 11 residues. Germline V gene sequence: CDR1 MDHEN, CDR2 SYDVKM. V was pared by 2 bases and J by 3 bases, with 2 bases between. The CDR3 DNA sequence: TGTGCCAGCAGTTTACTCTACGAGCAGTACTTC. Its protein product is CASSLLYEQYF.

The chain is built from TRBV7-2 and TRBJ2-7; 9 bases are a match to TRBD1. The J segment lost 6 bases and the V segment lost 4 bases, leaving 13 bases of the junction unmatched. This CDR3 contains 16 residues. The germline V gene has CDR1 SGHTA and CDR2 FQGNSA. CDR3 protein: CASSSGRQGGLGEQYF. The CDR3 DNA reads TGTGCCAGCAGCTCAGGGCGACAGGGGGGGCTCGGCGAGCAGTACTTC.

The V call is TRBV5-4, the J call TRBJ2-7; TRBD1 aligns across 9 bases. Losses at the gene ends were 0 bases for V and 1 base for J; bases not matched to a gene: 2. The germline V gene encodes CDR1 SGHNT and CDR2 YYREEE (reference sequence). The CDR3 totals 15 residues. CDR3 nucleotide sequence: TGTGCCAGCAGCTTGGAGACAGGGGGATCCTACGAGCAGTACTTC. Protein sequence: CASSLETGGSYEQYF.

This chain uses TRBV7-9 with TRBJ2-7; 8 nucleotides align to TRBD2. V lost 7 bases to trimming and J lost 1 base; unmatched junction nucleotides: 3. This CDR3 is 13 amino acids long. Looked up from germline, CDR1 is SEHNR and CDR2 is FQNEAQ (reference sequence). CDR3 region: CASTSGGSYEQYF. For the CDR3, the DNA is TGTGCCAGCACGTCGGGGGGGTCCTACGAGCAGTACTTC.

J is TRBJ2-5 and V is TRBV4-2; perhaps TRBD1 as D (6 bases). V gave up 1 base and J gave up 3 bases, with 9 bases separating them. Germline-derived CDR1 and CDR2 are LGHNA and YNFKEQ. The CDR3 totals 14 residues. For the CDR3, the DNA is TGTGCCAGCAGCCAAGGACAGGAAGAAGAGACCCAGTACTTC. This codes for CASSQGQEEETQYF.

The chain links TRBV7-6 to TRBJ1-1; TRBD1 might be the D (6 bases). Between the trimmed V and J ends, which lost 2 bases and 1 base, there was a span of 17 bases. This CDR3 has 17 amino acids. Germline V gives CDR1 SGHVS, CDR2 FNYEAQ. CDR3 region: CASSLHRASWGNTEAFF. In nucleotides, the CDR3 is TGTGCCAGCAGCTTACACAGGGCCTCTTGGGGGAACACTGAAGCTTTCTTT.